This TCR beta chain was profiled in a study of early T cells in non-severe SARS-CoV-2 infection. Study-level findings and limits: Clonotype matching in VDJdb favored anti-spike CD8 responses and did not capture private and CD4 specificities.

On this clonotype: Its specificity is not known.

Researchers tagged individual cDNA molecules with unique molecular identifiers. TCRdb re-analysed the 5' RACE reads in MiXCR, keeping a single row per CDR3 protein. The sample yields some 64,000 distinct CDR3 sequences, approximately 11% seen once. Germline values: CDR1 MNHNY, CDR2 SVGAGI (reference sequence). The ends lost 5 bases at V and 0 bases at J; junction bases unmatched: 3. This CDR3 spans 15 amino acids. The source material was whole blood. This chain joins TRBV6-6 and TRBJ1-4; 7 bases fit TRBD1. The receptor was derived from an adult who was a healthcare worker with PCR-confirmed SARS-CoV-2 infection or an uninfected control (not recorded which). The CDR3 loop is CASSQTGTTNEKLFF. The CDR3 nucleotides read TGTGCCAGCAGTCAGACAGGGACAACTAATGAAAAACTGTTTTTT.